The source of this T cell receptor (beta chain) is a study of shared T cell receptors in the human thymus. There are 15 residues in the CDR3. V lost 6 bases and J lost 4; bases outside the gene matches: 6. The germline CDR1 and CDR2 sequences are MNHEY and SVGAGI. Repertoires were generated with immunoSEQ multiplex PCR, while TCRdb's copy carries only in-frame clones and drops some. This sample has hundreds of thousands of clones, with around 87% found just once. This sample was shared with a second study, whose subject was human thymus T cells. That publication notes: Thymic resections from corrective heart surgery supplied the tissue. Thymic and blood repertoires showed apparently biased V and J gene usage.

The sequencing input was thymocytes. The TCR comes from a boy under three years old with a congenital heart defect. The chain combines TRBV6-5 with TRBJ1-1, with 12 positions matching TRBD1. The DNA of the CDR3 is TGTGCCAGCAGAGGGACAGGGGGCATCGGCACTGAAGCTTTCTTT. This translates into CASRGTGGIGTEAFF.